This T cell receptor (beta chain) emerged from a study of OX40 agonist ivuxolimab in advanced cancers. The overall study: In this trial design, patients received ivuxolimab intravenously at 0.01 to 10 mg/kg every 2 weeks. Prior anti-PD-1, anti-PD-L1 or anti-CTLA-4 therapy was allowed; about 39% had some. Age averaged approximately 60 years (range roughly 23 to 79), and roughly 80% were male. Study-level points and caveats: The study observed clonal expansion of CD4+ and CD8+ blood T cells by week 6 at 0.1 to 3.0 mg/kg.

Comments on this clone: Antigen unknown.

Profiled with immunoSEQ multiplex PCR; TCRdb holds only in-frame clones, not every one. The sample has approximately 70,000 clones, approximately 78% seen once. This CDR3 is built from 18 residues. Germline V gene data show CDR1 as SGHTA and CDR2 as FQGNSA. The J segment lost 0 bases and the V segment lost 2 bases, leaving 6 bases of the junction unmatched. The sample here was CD4+ or CD8+ T cells sorted from blood, taken in a trial of the OX40 agonist ivuxolimab. This TCR was sampled from an adult with an advanced solid tumor such as melanoma, head and neck, liver or kidney cancer. The chain joins TRBV7-2 to TRBJ2-7; 14 nucleotides align to TRBD2. In nucleotides, the CDR3 is TGTGCCAGCAGCTTATACTCTGGACTAGCGGGGGGCTCCTACGAGCAGTACTTC. Translation: CASSLYSGLAGGSYEQYF. The full variable domain, its missing parts supplied by reference TRBV7-2 and TRBJ2-7, is GAGVSQSPSNKVTEKGKDVELRCDPISGHTALYWYRQSLGQGLEFLIYFQGNSAPDKSGLPSDRFSAERTGGSVSTLTIQRTQQEDSAVYLCASSLYSGLAGGSYEQYFGPGTRLTVT.